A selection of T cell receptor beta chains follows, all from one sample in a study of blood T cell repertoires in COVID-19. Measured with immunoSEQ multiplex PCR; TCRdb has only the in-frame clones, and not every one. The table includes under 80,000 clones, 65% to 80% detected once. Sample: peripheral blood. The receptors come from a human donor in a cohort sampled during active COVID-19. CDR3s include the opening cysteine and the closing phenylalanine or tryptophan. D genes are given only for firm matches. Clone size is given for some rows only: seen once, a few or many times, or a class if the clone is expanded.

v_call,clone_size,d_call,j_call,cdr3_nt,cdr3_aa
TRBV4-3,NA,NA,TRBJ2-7,TGCGCCAGCAGCCTAAAACAGGGTTACGAGCAGTACTTC,CASSLKQGYEQYF
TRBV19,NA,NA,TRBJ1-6,TGTGCCAGTAGTCTACCCCGGGGAAGGGTCTCACCCCTCCACTTT,CASSLPRGRVSPLHF
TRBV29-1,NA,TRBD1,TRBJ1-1,TGCAGCGGGAGGGACAGGGAAATTACAGGTGAAGCTTTCTTT,CSGRDREITGEAFF
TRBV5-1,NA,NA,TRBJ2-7,TGCGCCAGCAGCTTTTCCGGGGGGCCCTACGAGCAGTACTTC,CASSFSGGPYEQYF
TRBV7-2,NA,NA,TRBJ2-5,TGTGCCAGCAGCTACAGTCGGGGGGAGACCCAGTACTTC,CASSYSRGETQYF
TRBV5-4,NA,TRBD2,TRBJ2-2,TGTGCCAGCAGCCCTGCTAGCGGGGCGAACACCGGGGAGCTGTTTTTT,CASSPASGANTGELFF
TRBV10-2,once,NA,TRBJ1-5,TGCGCCAGCAGCGGACAGAGCAATCAGCCCCAGCATTTT,CASSGQSNQPQHF
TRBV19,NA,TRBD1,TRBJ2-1,TGTGCCAGTAGTCCCGGGACAGGGGATTACAATGAGCAGTTCTTC,CASSPGTGDYNEQFF
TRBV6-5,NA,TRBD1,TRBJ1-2,TGTGCCAGCAGTTACGGACAGGGTGGTGGCTACACCTTC,CASSYGQGGGYTF
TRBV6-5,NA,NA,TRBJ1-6,TGTGCCAGCAGTTTTCGTACCTATAATTCACCCCTCCACTTT,CASSFRTYNSPLHF
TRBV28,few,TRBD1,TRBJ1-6,TGTGCCAGCAGGGAGGGACAGGCGGGAGTAAACATTAATTCACCCCTCCACTTT,CASREGQAGVNINSPLHF
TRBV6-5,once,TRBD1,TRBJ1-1,TGTGCCAGCAGGGGGAGTACAGGGGGCTTTGAAGCTTTCTTT,CASRGSTGGFEAFF
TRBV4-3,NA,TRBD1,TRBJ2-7,TGCGCCAGCAGCCACGAAGGGACAGGGGCCTACGAGCAGTACTTC,CASSHEGTGAYEQYF
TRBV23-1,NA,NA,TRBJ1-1,TGCGCCAGCAGTCATGACAGCACTGAAGCTTTCTTT,CASSHDSTEAFF
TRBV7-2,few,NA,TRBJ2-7,TGTGCCAGCAGTTCCGGAGGGCCGTTAGGCGAGCAGTACTTC,CASSSGGPLGEQYF
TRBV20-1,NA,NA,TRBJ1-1,TGCAGTGCTAGATCCTACACTGAAGCTTTCTTT,CSARSYTEAFF
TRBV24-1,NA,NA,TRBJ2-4,TGTGCCACCAGTCCCGGTGGTGCGGACATTCAGTACTTC,CATSPGGADIQYF
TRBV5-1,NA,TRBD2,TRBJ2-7,TGCGCCAGCAGCTTCGGACTAGCGGGATTGGGGTACGAAAAACTTTACGAGCAGTACTTC,CASSFGLAGLGYEKLYEQYF
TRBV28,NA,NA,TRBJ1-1,TGTGCCAGCAGTTCACGCTGGAGGAACACTGAAGCTTTCTTT,CASSSRWRNTEAFF
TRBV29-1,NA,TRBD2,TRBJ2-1,TGCAGCGCCTACCTAGCGGGTCGTTACAATGAGCAGTTCTTC,CSAYLAGRYNEQFF
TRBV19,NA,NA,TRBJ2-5,TGTGCCAGTAGTATAAGGAGGGAAGAGACCCAGTACTTC,CASSIRREETQYF
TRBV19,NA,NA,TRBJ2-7,TGTGCCAGTAGTATCCCGGACAGCTCCTACGAGCAGTACTTC,CASSIPDSSYEQYF
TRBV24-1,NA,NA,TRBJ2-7,TGTGCCACCAGTGCCTCAGGGGAATCCTACGAGCAGTACTTC,CATSASGESYEQYF
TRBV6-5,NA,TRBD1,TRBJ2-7,TGTGCCAGCAGGGGGACAGGGTATTCCTACGAGCAGTACTTC,CASRGTGYSYEQYF
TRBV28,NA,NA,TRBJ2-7,TGTGCCAGCACCGCGTTAGGGGGCTCCTACGAGCAGTACTTC,CASTALGGSYEQYF
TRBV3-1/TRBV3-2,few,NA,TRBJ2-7,TGTGCCAGCAGCCAAGATCGACAGAAATACTCCTACGAGCAGTACTTC,CASSQDRQKYSYEQYF
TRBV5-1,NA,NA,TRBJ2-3,TGCGCCAGCCACCTAGGTAATAATGCAGATACGCAGTATTTT,CASHLGNNADTQYF
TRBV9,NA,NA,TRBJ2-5,TGTGCCAGCAGCGTAGGGACTAACCAAGAGACCCAGTACTTC,CASSVGTNQETQYF
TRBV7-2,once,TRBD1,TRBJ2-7,TGTGCCAGCAGCGGCAGAACAGGGGGCTACTACGAGCAGTACTTC,CASSGRTGGYYEQYF
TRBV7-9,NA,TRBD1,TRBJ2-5,TGTGCCAGCAGCTCAGGCCCGACAGGGGGTCAGGAGACCCAGTACTTC,CASSSGPTGGQETQYF
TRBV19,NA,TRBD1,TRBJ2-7,TGTGCCAGTAGTAGAGCCGGGACAGGGGTGGGCGAGCAGTACTTC,CASSRAGTGVGEQYF
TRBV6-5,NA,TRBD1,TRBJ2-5,TGTGCCAGCAGCGGAAACAGGGGGCTCGGGGAGACCCAGTACTTC,CASSGNRGLGETQYF
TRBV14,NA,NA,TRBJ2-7,TGTGCCAGCAGCCCGCGGCTAGGTAGCGAGCAGTACTTC,CASSPRLGSEQYF
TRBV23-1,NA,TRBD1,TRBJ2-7,TGCGCCACCTCCTACCGGGACAGGGGCTACGAGCAGTACTTC,CATSYRDRGYEQYF
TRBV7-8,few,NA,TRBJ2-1,TGTGCCAGCAGCTTAGCGTTGTTCAAGGGCAGGGGATACAATGAGCAGTTCTTC,CASSLALFKGRGYNEQFF
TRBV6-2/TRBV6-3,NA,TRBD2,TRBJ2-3,TGTGCCAGCAGTTACTCGATAAGCCTAGCGGGATTCACAGATACGCAGTATTTT,CASSYSISLAGFTDTQYF
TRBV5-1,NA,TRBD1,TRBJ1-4,TGCGCCAGCAGCCTGGGGACAGGGCCTAATGAAAAACTGTTTTTT,CASSLGTGPNEKLFF
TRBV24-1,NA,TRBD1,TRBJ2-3,TGTGCCACCAGTGACTACGACAGGGGTTCGTACACAGATACGCAGTATTTT,CATSDYDRGSYTDTQYF
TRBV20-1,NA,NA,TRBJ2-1,TGCAGTGCTAGCAAGCGCAATGAGCAGTTCTTC,CSASKRNEQFF
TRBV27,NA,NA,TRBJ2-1,TGTGCCAGCAGTCTTGACTGGAGCTCCTACAATGAGCAGTTCTTC,CASSLDWSSYNEQFF
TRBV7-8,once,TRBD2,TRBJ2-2,TGTGCCAGCAGCTTAGGTGGGGCTAGCGGGGTCACCGGGGAGCTGTTTTTT,CASSLGGASGVTGELFF
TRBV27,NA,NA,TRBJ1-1,TGTGCCAGCAGTCCCGGCAGGGGAGCTGAAGCTTTCTTT,CASSPGRGAEAFF
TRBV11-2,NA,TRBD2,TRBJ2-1,TGTGCCAGCAGCTCCCCACTAGCGCCCGAGCAGTTCTTC,CASSSPLAPEQFF
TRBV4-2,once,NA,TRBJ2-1,TGTGCCAGCAGCCAGGGAGAATCCTACAATGAGCAGTTCTTC,CASSQGESYNEQFF
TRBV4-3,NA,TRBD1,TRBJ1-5,TGCGCCAGCAGCCAAGATTGGGGACAGGGGAATCAGCCCCAGCATTTT,CASSQDWGQGNQPQHF
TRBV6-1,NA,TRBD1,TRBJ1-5,TGTGCCAGCAGTGAACCGCCGGACAGGGCTCAGCCCCAGCATTTT,CASSEPPDRAQPQHF
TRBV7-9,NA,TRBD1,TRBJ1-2,TGTGCCAGCAGCTTATCTGGACAGGAGTATGGCTACACCTTC,CASSLSGQEYGYTF
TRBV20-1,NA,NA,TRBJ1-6,TGCAGTGCCATACGGGGTATGCCCCTCCACTTT,CSAIRGMPLHF
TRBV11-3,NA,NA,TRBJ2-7,TGTGCCAGCAGCCCGAGCCTCTGGGCGGGATACGAGCAGTACTTC,CASSPSLWAGYEQYF
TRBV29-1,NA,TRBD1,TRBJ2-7,TGCAGCGTTGGTGACAGGGTAGGCGAGCAGTACTTC,CSVGDRVGEQYF
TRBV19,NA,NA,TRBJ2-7,TGTGCCAGTAGTTCGAACTCAGGGGTAAGGGGTTCCTACGAGCAGTACTTC,CASSSNSGVRGSYEQYF
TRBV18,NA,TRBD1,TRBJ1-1,TGTGCCAGCTCACTCCGCGCGCAGGGGGCCAACACTGAAGCTTTCTTT,CASSLRAQGANTEAFF
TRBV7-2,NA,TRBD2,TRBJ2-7,TGTGCCAGCAGCTTTGTTGGCGGGAGGGTCTACGAGCAGTACTTC,CASSFVGGRVYEQYF
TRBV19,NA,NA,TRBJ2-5,TGTGCCAGTAGTATAAAAGGCGGCGCGGAGACCCAGTACTTC,CASSIKGGAETQYF
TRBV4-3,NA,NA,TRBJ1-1,TGCGCCAGCAGCCAAGATGGACAGAACACTGAAGCTTTCTTT,CASSQDGQNTEAFF
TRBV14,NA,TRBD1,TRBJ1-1,TGTGCCAGCAGCCTACAGGGGGGGTGGGGCCTTGAAGCTTTCTTT,CASSLQGGWGLEAFF
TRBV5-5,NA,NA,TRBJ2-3,TGTGCCAGCACCATCGGGGGCACAGATACGCAGTATTTT,CASTIGGTDTQYF
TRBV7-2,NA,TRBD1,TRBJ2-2,TGTGCCAGCAGCTTTGGGACAGTGAACACCGGGGAGCTGTTTTTT,CASSFGTVNTGELFF
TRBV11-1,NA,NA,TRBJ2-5,TGTGCCAGCAGCCCCCGGGACTTCCAAGAGACCCAGTACTTC,CASSPRDFQETQYF